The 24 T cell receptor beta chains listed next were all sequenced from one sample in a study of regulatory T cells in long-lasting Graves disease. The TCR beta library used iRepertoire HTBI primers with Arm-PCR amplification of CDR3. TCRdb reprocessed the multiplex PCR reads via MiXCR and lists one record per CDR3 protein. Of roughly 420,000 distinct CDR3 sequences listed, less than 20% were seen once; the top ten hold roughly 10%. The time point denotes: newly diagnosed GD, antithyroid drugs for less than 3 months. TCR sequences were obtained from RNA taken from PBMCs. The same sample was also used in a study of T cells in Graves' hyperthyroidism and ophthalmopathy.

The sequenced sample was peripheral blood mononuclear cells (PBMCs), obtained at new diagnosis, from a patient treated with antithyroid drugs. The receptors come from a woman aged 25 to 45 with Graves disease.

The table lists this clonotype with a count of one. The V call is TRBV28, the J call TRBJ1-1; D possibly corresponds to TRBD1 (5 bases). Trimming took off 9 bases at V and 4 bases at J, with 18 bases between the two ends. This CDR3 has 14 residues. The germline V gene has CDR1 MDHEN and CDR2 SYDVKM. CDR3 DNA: TGTGCCAGTACCCGCTCAGGGACGGTCACTGAAGCTTTCTTT. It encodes CASTRSGTVTEAFF.

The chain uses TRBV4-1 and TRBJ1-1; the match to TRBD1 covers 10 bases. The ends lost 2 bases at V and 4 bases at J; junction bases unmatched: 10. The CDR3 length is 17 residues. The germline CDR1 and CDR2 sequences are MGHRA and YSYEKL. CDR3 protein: CASSQLGTGVGGTEAFF. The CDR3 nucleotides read TGCGCCAGCAGCCAACTTGGGACAGGGGTTGGGGGCACTGAAGCTTTCTTT.

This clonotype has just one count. CDR3 residues: CASSFGTGVAKELFF. CDR3 nucleotide sequence: TGTGCCAGCAGTTTTGGAACCGGGGTGGCGAAGGAGCTGTTTTTT. The chain has TRBV12-3 or TRBV12-4 and TRBJ2-2; D perhaps matches TRBD2 (5 bases). Trimming removed 3 bases from V and 10 bases from J, with 18 bases in between. The CDR3 has 15 residues.

In DNA, the CDR3 is TGTGCCAGCTCGCCCTGGGGGGGTGATGAGAGCTACACCTTC. Residues: CASSPWGGDESYTF. V usage is TRBV3-1 and J usage is TRBJ1-2, with D perhaps TRBD1 (5 bases). V was shortened by 8 bases and J by 9 bases, with 22 bases between the two germline ends. CDR1 is LGHDT, CDR2 YNNKEL, per germline (reference sequence). The CDR3 has 14 amino acids.

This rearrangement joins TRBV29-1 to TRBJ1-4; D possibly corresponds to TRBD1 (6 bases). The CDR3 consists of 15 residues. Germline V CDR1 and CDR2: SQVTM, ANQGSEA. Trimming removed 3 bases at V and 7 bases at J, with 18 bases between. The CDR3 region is CSVDDRDKRGEKLFF. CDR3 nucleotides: TGCAGCGTTGACGACCGGGACAAACGCGGTGAAAAACTGTTTTTT.

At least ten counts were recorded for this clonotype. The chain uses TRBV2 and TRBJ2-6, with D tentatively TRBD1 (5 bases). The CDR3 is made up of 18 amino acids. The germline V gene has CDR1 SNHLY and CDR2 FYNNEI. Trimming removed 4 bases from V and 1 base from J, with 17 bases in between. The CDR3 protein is CASSALRQGGSGANVLTF. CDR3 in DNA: TGTGCCAGCAGTGCTTTAAGGCAGGGTGGGTCTGGGGCCAACGTCCTGACTTTC. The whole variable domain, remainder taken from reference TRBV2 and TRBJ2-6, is EPEVTQTPSHQVTQMGQEVILRCVPISNHLYFYWYRQILGQKVEFLVSFYNNEISEKSEIFDDQFSVERPDGSNFTLKIRSTKLEDSAMYFCASSALRQGGSGANVLTFGAGSRLTVL.

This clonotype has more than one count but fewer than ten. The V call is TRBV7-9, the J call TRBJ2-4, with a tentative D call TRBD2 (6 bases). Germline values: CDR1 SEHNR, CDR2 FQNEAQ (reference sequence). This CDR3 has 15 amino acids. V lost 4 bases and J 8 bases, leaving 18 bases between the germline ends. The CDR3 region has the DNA TGTGCCAGCAGCTACAACCGGGGCGGGAACGACATTCAGTACTTC. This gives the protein CASSYNRGGNDIQYF. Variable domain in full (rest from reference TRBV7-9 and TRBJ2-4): DTGVSQNPRHKITKRGQNVTFRCDPISEHNRLYWYRQTLGQGPEFLTYFQNEAQLEKSRLLSDRFSAERPKGSFSTLEIQRTEQGDSAMYLCASSYNRGGNDIQYFGAGTRLSVL.

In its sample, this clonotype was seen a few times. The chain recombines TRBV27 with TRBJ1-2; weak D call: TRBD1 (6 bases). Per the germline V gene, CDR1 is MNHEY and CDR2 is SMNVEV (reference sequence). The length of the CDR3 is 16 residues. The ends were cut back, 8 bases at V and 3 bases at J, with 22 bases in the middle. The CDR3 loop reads CASSGAFPRDDYGYTF. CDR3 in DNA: TGTGCCAGCTCGGGGGCCTTTCCCAGGGATGACTATGGCTACACCTTC.

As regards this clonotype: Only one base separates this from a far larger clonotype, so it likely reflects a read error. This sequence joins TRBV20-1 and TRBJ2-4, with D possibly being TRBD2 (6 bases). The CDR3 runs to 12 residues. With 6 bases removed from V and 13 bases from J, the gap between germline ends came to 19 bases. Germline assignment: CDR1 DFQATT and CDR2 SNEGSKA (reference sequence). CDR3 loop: CSAGGHLHEQYF. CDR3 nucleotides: TGCAGTGCGGGAGGTCATCTCCATGAGCAGTACTTC.

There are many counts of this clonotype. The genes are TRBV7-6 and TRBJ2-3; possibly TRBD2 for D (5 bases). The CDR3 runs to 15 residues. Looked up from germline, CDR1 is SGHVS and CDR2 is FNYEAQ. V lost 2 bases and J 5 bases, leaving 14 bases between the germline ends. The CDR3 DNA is TGTGCCAGCAGCTTAATGGGGAGAGAGGGAGATACGCAGTATTTT. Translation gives CASSLMGREGDTQYF.

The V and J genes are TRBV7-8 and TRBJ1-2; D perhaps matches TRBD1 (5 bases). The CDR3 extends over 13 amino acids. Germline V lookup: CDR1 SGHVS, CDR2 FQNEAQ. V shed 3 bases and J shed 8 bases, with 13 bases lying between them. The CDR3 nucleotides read TGTGCCAGCAGCTTCCAGGGTAAAGGGGGCTACACCTTC. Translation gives CASSFQGKGGYTF.

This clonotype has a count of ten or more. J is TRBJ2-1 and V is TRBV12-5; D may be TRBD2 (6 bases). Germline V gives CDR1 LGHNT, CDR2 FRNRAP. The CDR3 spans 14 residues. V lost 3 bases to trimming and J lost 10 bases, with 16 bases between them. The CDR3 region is CASGLGGGIGEQFF. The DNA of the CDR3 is TGTGCTAGTGGTTTAGGTGGCGGGATTGGCGAGCAGTTCTTC.

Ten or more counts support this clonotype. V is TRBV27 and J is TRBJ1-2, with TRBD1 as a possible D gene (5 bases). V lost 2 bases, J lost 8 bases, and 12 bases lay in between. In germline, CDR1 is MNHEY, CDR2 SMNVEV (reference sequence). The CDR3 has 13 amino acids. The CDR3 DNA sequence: TGTGCCAGCAGTTTAGGAAGGGGTGGAGGCTACACCTTC. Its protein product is CASSLGRGGGYTF.

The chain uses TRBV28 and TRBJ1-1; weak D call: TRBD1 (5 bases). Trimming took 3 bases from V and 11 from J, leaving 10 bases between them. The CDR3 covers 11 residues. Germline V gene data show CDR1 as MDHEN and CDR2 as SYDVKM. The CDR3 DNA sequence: TGTGCCAGCAGTTTGTCCAGGGAGGCTTTCTTT. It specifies CASSLSREAFF.

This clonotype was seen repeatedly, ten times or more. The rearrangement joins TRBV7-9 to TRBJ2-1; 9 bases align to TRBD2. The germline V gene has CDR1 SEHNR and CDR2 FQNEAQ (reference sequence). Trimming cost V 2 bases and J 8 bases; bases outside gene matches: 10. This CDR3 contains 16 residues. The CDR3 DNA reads TGTGCCAGCAGCTTATTGGGTAGCGGGAGTATAGATGAGCAGTTCTTC. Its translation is CASSLLGSGSIDEQFF.

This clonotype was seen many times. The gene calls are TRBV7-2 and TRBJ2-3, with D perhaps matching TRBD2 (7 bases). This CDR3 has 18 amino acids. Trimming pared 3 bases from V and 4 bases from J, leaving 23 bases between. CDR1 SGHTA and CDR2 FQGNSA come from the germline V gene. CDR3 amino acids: CASSLQGTMSSMADTQYF. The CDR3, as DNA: TGTGCCAGCAGCTTGCAGGGGACTATGTCTTCTATGGCAGATACGCAGTATTTT.

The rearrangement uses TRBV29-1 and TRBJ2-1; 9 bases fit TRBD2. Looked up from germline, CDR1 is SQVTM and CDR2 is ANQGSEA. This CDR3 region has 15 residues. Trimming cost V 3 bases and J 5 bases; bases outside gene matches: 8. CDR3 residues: CSVEGGTSWHNEQFF. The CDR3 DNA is TGCAGCGTTGAGGGGGGGACTAGCTGGCACAATGAGCAGTTCTTC.

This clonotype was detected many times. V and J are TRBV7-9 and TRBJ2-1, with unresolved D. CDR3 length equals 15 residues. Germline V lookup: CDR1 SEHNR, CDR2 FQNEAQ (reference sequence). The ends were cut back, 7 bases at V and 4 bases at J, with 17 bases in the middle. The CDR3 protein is CASIPGRWDYNEQFF. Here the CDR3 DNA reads TGTGCCAGCATCCCCGGGCGGTGGGATTACAATGAGCAGTTCTTC.

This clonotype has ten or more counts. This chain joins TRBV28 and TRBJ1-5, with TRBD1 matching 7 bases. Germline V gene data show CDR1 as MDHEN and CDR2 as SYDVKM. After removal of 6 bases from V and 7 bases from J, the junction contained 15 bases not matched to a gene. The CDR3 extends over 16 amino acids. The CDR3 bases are TGTGCCAGCAGAAAGGGGGCCGGGGGCAGTAGGCAGCCCCAGCATTTT. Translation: CASRKGAGGSRQPQHF.

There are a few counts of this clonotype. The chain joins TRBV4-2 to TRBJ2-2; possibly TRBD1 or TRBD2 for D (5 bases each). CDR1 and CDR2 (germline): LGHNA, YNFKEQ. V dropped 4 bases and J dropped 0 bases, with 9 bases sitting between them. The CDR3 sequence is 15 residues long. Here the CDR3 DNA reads TGTGCCAGCAGCCCTGGGGGTCCGAACACCGGGGAGCTGTTTTTT. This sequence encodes CASSPGGPNTGELFF.

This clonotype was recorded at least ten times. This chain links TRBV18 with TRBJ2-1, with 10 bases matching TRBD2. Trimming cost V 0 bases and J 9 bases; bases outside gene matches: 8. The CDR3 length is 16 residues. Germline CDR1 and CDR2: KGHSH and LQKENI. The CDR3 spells CASSPPASGRVGEQFF. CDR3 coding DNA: TGTGCCAGCTCACCACCGGCCAGCGGGAGGGTCGGTGAGCAGTTCTTC. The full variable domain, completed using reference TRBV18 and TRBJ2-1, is NAGVMQNPRHLVRRRGQEARLRCSPMKGHSHVYWYRQLPEEGLKFMVYLQKENIIDESGMPKERFSAEFPKEGPSILRIQQVVRGDSAAYFCASSPPASGRVGEQFFGPGTRLTVL.

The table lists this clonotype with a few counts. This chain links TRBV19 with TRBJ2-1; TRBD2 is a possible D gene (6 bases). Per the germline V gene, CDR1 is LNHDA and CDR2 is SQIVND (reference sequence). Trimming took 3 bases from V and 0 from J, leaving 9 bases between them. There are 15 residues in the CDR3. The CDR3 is CASSIRESSYNEQFF. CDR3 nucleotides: TGTGCCAGTAGTATCCGGGAGAGCTCCTACAATGAGCAGTTCTTC.

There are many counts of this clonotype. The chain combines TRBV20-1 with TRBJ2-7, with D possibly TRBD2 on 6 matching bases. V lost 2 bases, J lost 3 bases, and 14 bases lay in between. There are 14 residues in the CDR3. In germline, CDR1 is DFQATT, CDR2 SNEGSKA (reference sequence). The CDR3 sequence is CSARRPGLHYEQYF. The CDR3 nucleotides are TGCAGTGCTAGAAGACCGGGACTCCACTACGAGCAGTACTTC.

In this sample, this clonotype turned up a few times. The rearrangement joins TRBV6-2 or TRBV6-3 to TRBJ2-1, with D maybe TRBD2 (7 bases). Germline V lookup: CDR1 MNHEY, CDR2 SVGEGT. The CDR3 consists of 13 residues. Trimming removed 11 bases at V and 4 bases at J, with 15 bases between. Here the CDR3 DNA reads TGTGCCGGGGGGGGGGCTGGTTACAATGAGCAGTTCTTC. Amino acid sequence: CAGGGAGYNEQFF.